Shown below are 32 T cell receptor beta chains from a single sample sequenced in a study of T-cell reconstitution after alpha-beta-depleted transplantation in children. Preparing the TCRbeta library involved the use of unique molecular identifiers. TCRdb independently ran MiXCR on the PCR reads; one entry per CDR3 protein. Counted here are some 200,000 distinct CDR3 sequences, around 6.8% occurring once; the ten biggest clones make up roughly 3%. This sample comprised PBMCs from the stem cell graft donor, obtained from the stem cell graft. Receptors were obtained from a human donor who donated a stem cell graft to a child with Wiskott-Aldrich syndrome.

This clonotype was found many times. V gene TRBV29-1 combines with J gene TRBJ2-2; D ambiguous. Trimming pared 2 bases from V and 1 base from J, leaving 5 bases between. There are 13 residues in the CDR3. The germline gives CDR1 SQVTM, CDR2 ANQGSEA. The CDR3, as DNA: TGCAGCGTTGAAATGGGGAACACCGGGGAGCTGTTTTTT. This sequence encodes CSVEMGNTGELFF.

This clonotype has just one count. This clone may be a read error of a much larger clone one base away. The chain joins TRBV20-1 to TRBJ2-1; 12 nucleotides align to TRBD2. Germline-derived CDR1 and CDR2 are DFQATT and SNEGSKA (reference sequence). The CDR3 loop spans 16 amino acids. CDR3 region: CCAIRGLAGSYNEQFF. The CDR3 coding sequence is TGCTGTGCTATAAGGGGACTAGCGGGTTCCTACAATGAGCAGTTCTTC.

This clonotype was recorded at least ten times. V gene TRBV20-1 combines with J gene TRBJ2-1; 11 nucleotides align to TRBD2. The CDR3 loop spans 15 amino acids. V dropped 5 bases and J dropped 8; count of bases not matched to a gene: 11. The germline CDR1 and CDR2 sequences are DFQATT and SNEGSKA (reference sequence). This chain's CDR3 is CSAPRATSGSYEQFF. CDR3 sequence (DNA): TGCAGTGCTCCTCGGGCTACTAGCGGGAGCTATGAGCAGTTCTTC.

This clonotype was detected only a few times. The chain combines TRBV12-3 or TRBV12-4 with TRBJ2-7; TRBD1 is a possible D gene (6 bases). Trimming removed 11 bases at V and 2 bases at J, with 19 bases between. This CDR3 has 14 amino acids. CDR3 DNA: TGTGCCCTCATCCTACGGACAGACGCCTACGAGCAGTACTTC. Its protein is CALILRTDAYEQYF.

This clonotype was seen at least ten times. CDR3 sequence reads: CASSQDRQETQYF. DNA of the CDR3: TGTGCCAGCAGCCAAGATCGGCAAGAGACCCAGTACTTC. The rearrangement uses TRBV3-1 and TRBJ2-5; D not certain. V lost 0 bases and J 2 bases, leaving 4 bases between the germline ends. This CDR3 is built from 13 residues. Germline CDR1 is LGHDT and CDR2 is YNNKEL (reference sequence).

This clonotype showed up many times. The genes are TRBV4-3 and TRBJ2-1; the D gene could be TRBD1 or TRBD2 (5 bases each). This CDR3 contains 18 residues. The germline V gene encodes CDR1 LGHNA and CDR2 YSLEER. V lost 0 bases, J lost 5 bases, and 20 bases lay in between. The CDR3 is CASSQDTPRGLLDNEQFF. DNA of the CDR3: TGCGCCAGCAGCCAAGATACCCCGAGGGGTTTGTTAGACAATGAGCAGTTCTTC.

In its sample, this clonotype was seen many times. The chain couples TRBV6-5 to TRBJ2-7; 12 positions match TRBD2. The germline V gene encodes CDR1 MNHEY and CDR2 SVGAGI. The trim removed 2 bases at V and 4 bases at J, leaving 12 bases unmatched. This CDR3 spans 18 amino acids. The CDR3 DNA reads TGTGCCAGCAGTTACGTCGCTAGCGGGAGGGTACCTTCTTACGAGCAGTACTTC. The encoded protein is CASSYVASGRVPSYEQYF.

Turning to this clonotype: Given a much more abundant clone one base away, this may be a read error. The rearrangement links TRBV5-1 to TRBJ2-7; the D gene is possibly TRBD1 (5 bases). Trimming stripped 0 bases from V and 3 bases from J, with 13 bases between. The germline CDR1 and CDR2 sequences are SGHRS and YFSETQ. CDR3 length: 15 residues. This CDR3 reads CASSLGQWKNYEQYF. CDR3 bases: TGCGCCAGCAGCTTGGGACAGTGGAAGAACTACGAGCAGTACTTC.

This clonotype has a count of ten or more. The chain has TRBV24-1 and TRBJ2-2, with D maybe TRBD1 (6 bases). Trimming removed 9 bases from V and 2 bases from J, with 18 bases in between. This CDR3 region has 16 residues. Per germline, CDR1 KGHDR and CDR2 SFDVKD. CDR3 in amino acids: CATSGGPSTNTGELFF. The CDR3, as DNA: TGTGCCACCTCTGGGGGCCCCAGCACTAACACCGGGGAGCTGTTTTTT.

This clonotype has a count of ten or more. J is TRBJ1-4 and V is TRBV20-1; 7 nucleotides line up with TRBD1. The length of the CDR3 is 16 residues. Germline V gene sequence: CDR1 DFQATT, CDR2 SNEGSKA (reference sequence). The trim removed 0 bases at V and 3 bases at J, leaving 7 bases unmatched. The CDR3 nucleotides are TGCAGTGCTAGAGATAACAGGGGTGTCGCTAATGAAAAACTGTTTTTT. This encodes CSARDNRGVANEKLFF.

In this sample, this clonotype turned up a few times. The chain is built from TRBV11-2 and TRBJ1-6; no reliable D call. V dropped 6 bases and J dropped 10 bases, with 19 bases sitting between them. The length of the CDR3 is 15 residues. CDR1 SGHAT and CDR2 FQNNGV come from the germline V gene. The CDR3 spells CASRDETTVRSPLHF. For the CDR3, the DNA is TGTGCCAGCAGAGATGAGACGACCGTTCGCTCACCCCTCCACTTT.

This clonotype was seen repeatedly, ten times or more. The genes are TRBV7-8 and TRBJ2-3; D is ambiguous. V was clipped by 5 bases and J by 5 bases, with 8 bases between them. This CDR3 has 12 residues. Germline lookup yields CDR1 SGHVS and CDR2 FQNEAQ. CDR3 region: CASSLMLDTQYF. CDR3 in DNA: TGTGCCAGCAGCCTGATGTTAGATACGCAGTATTTT.

To note about this clonotype: A clone one base away is much larger, so this may be a read error. This sequence joins TRBV27 and TRBJ2-7; D is uncertain. Germline CDR1 is MNHEY and CDR2 is SMNVEV (reference sequence). V was trimmed by 7 bases and J by 6 bases, leaving 22 bases between them. The CDR3 is made up of 15 amino acids. The CDR3: CASTLTGRRSIEQYF. CDR3 coding DNA: TGTGCCAGCACCCTAACGGGCAGGCGGTCCATCGAGCAGTACTTC.

The chain's CDR3 is CASMSGLGLAGVTSSYNEQFF. The CDR3 region has the DNA TGCGCCAGCATGAGTGGCCTGGGACTAGCGGGAGTCACCAGCTCCTACAATGAGCAGTTCTTC. The chain has TRBV5-1 and TRBJ2-1, with 14 bases matching TRBD2. Germline V gene data show CDR1 as SGHRS and CDR2 as YFSETQ. With V trimmed by 6 bases and J by 0 bases, 17 bases remained unmatched. The CDR3 totals 21 residues.

This clonotype was recorded a few times. The CDR3 bases are TGTGCCAGCAGTTTCTCAGACAGGGGGGGACCGAGCGATGGCTACACCTTC. Translated, it gives CASSFSDRGGPSDGYTF. The V call is TRBV27, the J call TRBJ1-2; 9 nucleotides align to TRBD1. The V segment lost 3 bases and the J segment 6 bases; nucleotides outside the gene matches: 14. Germline loops: CDR1 MNHEY, CDR2 SMNVEV (reference sequence). This CDR3 is built from 17 residues.

The chain combines TRBV7-2 with TRBJ2-1, with 13 nucleotides matching TRBD2. Germline CDR1 is SGHTA and CDR2 is FQGNSA. The CDR3 has 17 residues. With V trimmed by 2 bases and J by 9 bases, 10 bases remained unmatched. The CDR3 loop is CASSLTSGGAGFGEQFF. CDR3 sequence (DNA): TGTGCCAGCAGCTTAACTAGCGGGGGGGCCGGGTTTGGTGAGCAGTTCTTC.

This clonotype was picked up many times. This sequence joins TRBV12-3 or TRBV12-4 and TRBJ1-3; 8 nucleotides match TRBD1. The CDR3 extends over 15 amino acids. V gave up 7 bases and J gave up 3 bases; unmatched junction bases: 8. The CDR3 nucleotides read TGTGCCAGCACCTCGGGACAGGTCTTTGGAAACACCATATATTTT. Translation: CASTSGQVFGNTIYF.

This clonotype has a count of ten or more. The chain combines TRBV5-1 with TRBJ2-3; D may correspond to TRBD1 or TRBD2 (6 bases each). The CDR3 covers 15 residues. Trimming left V 0 bases short and J 4 bases short, with 12 bases between. The germline V gene has CDR1 SGHRS and CDR2 YFSETQ. CDR3 coding DNA: TGCGCCAGCAGCTTGGAAGGGGGGTTGGCAGATACGCAGTATTTT. It specifies CASSLEGGLADTQYF.

This clonotype was picked up many times. CDR3 protein: CASSSPTNYGYTF. The CDR3 DNA reads TGTGCCAGCAGTTCTCCGACAAACTATGGCTACACCTTC. The chain carries TRBV12-3 or TRBV12-4 and TRBJ1-2, with D unclear. The CDR3 totals 13 residues. Trimming took off 4 bases at V and 2 bases at J, with 8 bases between the two ends.

This clonotype was counted at least ten times. V is TRBV12-3 or TRBV12-4 and J is TRBJ2-1, with TRBD2 matching 13 bases. This CDR3 has 15 residues. Trimming at V came to 5 bases and at J to 9 bases, leaving 7 bases not matched to a gene. For the CDR3, the DNA is TGTGCCAGCAGTCTACGGACTAGCGGGAGATTTGAGCAGTTCTTC. It is translated as CASSLRTSGRFEQFF.

The V and J genes are TRBV5-1 and TRBJ1-1; D is ambiguous. The V gene's germline CDR1 is SGHRS and CDR2 YFSETQ. Trimming removed 0 bases from V and 5 bases from J, with 17 bases in between. This CDR3 is 16 amino acids long. CDR3 protein: CASSLEALGFGTEAFF. CDR3 DNA: TGCGCCAGCAGCTTGGAGGCACTGGGATTCGGGACTGAAGCTTTCTTT.

This clonotype was seen repeatedly, ten times or more. The chain uses TRBV29-1 and TRBJ1-2; D might be TRBD1 (6 bases). Between the trimmed V and J ends, which lost 8 bases and 6 bases, there was a span of 19 bases. Germline loops: CDR1 SQVTM, CDR2 ANQGSEA. The CDR3 loop spans 13 amino acids. The CDR3 region is CSSGRGGKNGYTF. In DNA form, the CDR3 reads TGCAGCTCTGGCCGGGGGGGCAAGAATGGCTACACCTTC. Complete variable domain (other parts from reference TRBV29-1 and TRBJ1-2): SAVISQKPSRDICQRGTSLTIQCQVDSQVTMMFWYRQQPGQSLTLIATANQGSEATYESGFVIDKFPISRPNLTFSTLTVSNMSPEDSSIYLCSSGRGGKNGYTFGSGTRLTVV.

The sample holds a few counts of this clonotype. In DNA form, the CDR3 reads TGTGCCAGCAGCCACTTAGCGTCAGATACGCAGTATTTT. It yields the protein CASSHLASDTQYF. The V gene is TRBV3-1, the J gene TRBJ2-3; possible D gene TRBD2, 5 bases. The CDR3 length is 13 residues. Germline V gene sequence: CDR1 LGHDT, CDR2 YNNKEL (reference sequence). V was shortened by 3 bases and J by 4 bases, with 8 bases between the two germline ends.

The chain employs TRBV29-1 and TRBJ2-1; 12 nucleotides line up with TRBD2. V was pared by 6 bases and J by 4 bases, with 4 bases of the junction left unmatched. The CDR3 contains 14 residues. Germline lookup yields CDR1 SQVTM and CDR2 ANQGSEA. The CDR3 loop is CSVSGLAGYNEQFF. CDR3 nucleotides: TGCAGCGTCTCAGGACTAGCGGGGTACAATGAGCAGTTCTTC.

This rearrangement joins TRBV5-1 to TRBJ2-3; possibly TRBD1 or TRBD2 for D (5 bases each). Trimming took 4 bases from V and 2 from J, leaving 11 bases between them. There are 14 residues in the CDR3. Per germline, CDR1 SGHRS and CDR2 YFSETQ. The CDR3 nucleotides read TGCGCCAGCAGCAGGGACGGATTCACAGATACGCAGTATTTT. It encodes CASSRDGFTDTQYF.

This clonotype was counted many times. The chain uses TRBV7-9 and TRBJ2-7, with D perhaps matching TRBD2 (5 bases). In germline, CDR1 is SEHNR, CDR2 FQNEAQ (reference sequence). This CDR3 spans 14 amino acids. The ends were cut back, 1 base at V and 6 bases at J, with 13 bases in the middle. The CDR3 region is CASSLGGLHPEQYF. The CDR3 nucleotides are TGTGCCAGCAGCTTAGGAGGGTTACACCCCGAGCAGTACTTC.

The sample holds a few counts of this clonotype. The V gene is TRBV7-8, the J gene TRBJ1-4; 7 bases map to TRBD1. CDR1 SGHVS and CDR2 FQNEAQ come from the germline V gene. V was clipped by 0 bases and J by 3 bases; unmatched bases: 7. The CDR3 is made up of 17 amino acids. The CDR3 coding sequence is TGTGCCAGCAGCTTAGCCCTTATCAGGGGGGCTAATGAAAAACTGTTTTTT. This sequence encodes CASSLALIRGANEKLFF.

The sample holds many counts of this clonotype. This chain uses TRBV5-1 with TRBJ2-1, with D possibly matching TRBD1 (5 bases). V lost 4 bases and J 4 bases, leaving 12 bases between the germline ends. The CDR3 is made up of 14 amino acids. Germline CDR1 is SGHRS and CDR2 is YFSETQ. CDR3 nucleotides: TGCGCCAGCAGCGCTTCGACAGATTACAATGAGCAGTTCTTC. It yields the protein CASSASTDYNEQFF. The variable domain in full, with the rest retrieved from reference TRBV5-1 and TRBJ2-1, is KAGVTQTPRYLIKTRGQQVTLSCSPISGHRSVSWYQQTPGQGLQFLFEYFSETQRNKGNFPGRFSGRQFSNSRSEMNVSTLELGDSALYLCASSASTDYNEQFFGPGTRLTVL.

The chain carries TRBV12-3 or TRBV12-4 and TRBJ1-5; the match to TRBD1 covers 9 bases. V lost 6 bases and J lost 4; bases outside the gene matches: 10. The CDR3 spans 16 residues. The CDR3 DNA sequence: TGTGCCAGCAGGCCCGTGGGACAGGGCGGTAATCAGCCCCAGCATTTT. It is translated as CASRPVGQGGNQPQHF.

This clonotype appeared many times. The rearrangement uses TRBV20-1 and TRBJ2-2, with 8 bases lining up with TRBD2. The V and J ends lost 6 bases and 0 bases, in that order; junction bases with no gene match: 6. In germline, CDR1 is DFQATT, CDR2 SNEGSKA (reference sequence). The CDR3 runs 15 residues. The DNA of the CDR3 is TGCAGTGCAATTAGCGGGGTCCCGAACACCGGGGAGCTGTTTTTT. It specifies CSAISGVPNTGELFF.

This clonotype was detected only a few times. The gene calls are TRBV20-1 and TRBJ1-5; D not certain. V dropped 6 bases and J dropped 0 bases, with 12 bases sitting between them. Germline CDR1 and CDR2: DFQATT and SNEGSKA (reference sequence). This CDR3 has 14 residues. The CDR3 nucleotides read TGCAGTGCCCTCACGGAGGGTAGCAATCAGCCCCAGCATTTT. Protein: CSALTEGSNQPQHF.

This clonotype was counted many times. The J gene is TRBJ1-2, the V gene TRBV6-5; weak D call: TRBD1 (5 bases). CDR3 length: 13 amino acids. CDR1 and CDR2 from the germline V gene are MNHEY and SVGAGI. V dropped 2 bases and J dropped 7 bases, with 11 bases sitting between them. The CDR3 loop is CASSYRGLSGYTF. The DNA for the CDR3 is TGTGCCAGCAGTTACAGGGGACTGAGTGGCTACACCTTC.